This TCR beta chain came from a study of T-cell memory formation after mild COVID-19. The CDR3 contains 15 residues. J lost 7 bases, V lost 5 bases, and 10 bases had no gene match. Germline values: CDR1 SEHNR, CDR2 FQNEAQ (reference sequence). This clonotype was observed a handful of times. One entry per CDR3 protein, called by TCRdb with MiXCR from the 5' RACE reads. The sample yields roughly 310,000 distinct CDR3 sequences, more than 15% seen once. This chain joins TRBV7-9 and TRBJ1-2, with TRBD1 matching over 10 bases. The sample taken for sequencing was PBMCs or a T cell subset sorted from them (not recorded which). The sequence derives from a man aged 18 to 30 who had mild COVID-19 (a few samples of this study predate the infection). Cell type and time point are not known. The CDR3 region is CASSRGRDRGIGYTF. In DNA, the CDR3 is TGTGCCAGCAGCCGCGGCCGGGACAGGGGAATTGGCTACACCTTC.